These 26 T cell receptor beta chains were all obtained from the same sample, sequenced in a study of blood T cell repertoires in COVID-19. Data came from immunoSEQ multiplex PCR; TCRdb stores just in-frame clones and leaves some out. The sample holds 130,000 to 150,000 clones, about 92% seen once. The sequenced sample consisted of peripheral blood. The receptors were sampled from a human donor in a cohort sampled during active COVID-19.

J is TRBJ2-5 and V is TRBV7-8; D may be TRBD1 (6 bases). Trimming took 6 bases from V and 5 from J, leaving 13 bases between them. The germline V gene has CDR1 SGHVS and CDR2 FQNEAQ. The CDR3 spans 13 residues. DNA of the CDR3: TGTGCCAGCAGTTTTAATGACAGGGAGACCCAGTACTTC. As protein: CASSFNDRETQYF.

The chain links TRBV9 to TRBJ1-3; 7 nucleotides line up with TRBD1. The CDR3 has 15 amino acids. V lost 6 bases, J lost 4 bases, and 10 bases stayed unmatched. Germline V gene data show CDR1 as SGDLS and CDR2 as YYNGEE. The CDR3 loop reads CASTSGTVTGNTIYF. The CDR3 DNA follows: TGTGCCAGCACCTCCGGGACAGTGACGGGAAACACCATATATTTT.

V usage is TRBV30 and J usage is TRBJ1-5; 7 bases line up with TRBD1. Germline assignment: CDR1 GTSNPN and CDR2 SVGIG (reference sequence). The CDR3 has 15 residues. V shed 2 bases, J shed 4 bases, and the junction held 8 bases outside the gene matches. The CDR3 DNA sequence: TGTGCCTGGAGTCCAACAGGGGATTGGAATCAGCCCCAGCATTTT. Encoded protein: CAWSPTGDWNQPQHF.

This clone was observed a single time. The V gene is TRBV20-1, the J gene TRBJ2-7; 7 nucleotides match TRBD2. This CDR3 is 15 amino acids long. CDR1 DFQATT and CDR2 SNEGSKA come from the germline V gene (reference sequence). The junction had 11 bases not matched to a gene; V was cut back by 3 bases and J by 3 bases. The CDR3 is CSASIGAGVGYEQYF. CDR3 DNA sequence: TGCAGTGCTAGTATTGGGGCGGGGGTCGGCTACGAGCAGTACTTC.

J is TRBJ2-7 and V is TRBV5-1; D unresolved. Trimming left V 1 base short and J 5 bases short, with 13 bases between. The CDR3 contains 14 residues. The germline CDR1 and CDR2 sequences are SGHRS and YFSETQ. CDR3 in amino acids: CASSLFSLRDEQYF. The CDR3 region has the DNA TGCGCCAGCAGCTTGTTTTCCCTCCGGGACGAGCAGTACTTC. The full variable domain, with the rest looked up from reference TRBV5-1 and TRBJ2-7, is KAGVTQTPRYLIKTRGQQVTLSCSPISGHRSVSWYQQTPGQGLQFLFEYFSETQRNKGNFPGRFSGRQFSNSRSEMNVSTLELGDSALYLCASSLFSLRDEQYFGPGTRLTVT.

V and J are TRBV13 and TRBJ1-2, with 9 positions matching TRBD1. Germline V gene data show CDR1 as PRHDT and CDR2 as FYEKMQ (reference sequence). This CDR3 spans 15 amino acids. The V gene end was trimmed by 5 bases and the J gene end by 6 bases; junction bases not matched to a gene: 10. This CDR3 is CASSTITGGDHGYTF. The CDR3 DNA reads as TGTGCCAGCAGCACTATTACAGGGGGCGACCATGGCTACACCTTC.

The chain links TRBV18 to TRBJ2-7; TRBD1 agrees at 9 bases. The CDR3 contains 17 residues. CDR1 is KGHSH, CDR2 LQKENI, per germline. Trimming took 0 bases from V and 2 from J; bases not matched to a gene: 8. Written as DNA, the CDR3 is TGTGCCAGCTCACCACCGATGGGACAGGGAACCACCTACGAGCAGTACTTC. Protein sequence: CASSPPMGQGTTYEQYF.

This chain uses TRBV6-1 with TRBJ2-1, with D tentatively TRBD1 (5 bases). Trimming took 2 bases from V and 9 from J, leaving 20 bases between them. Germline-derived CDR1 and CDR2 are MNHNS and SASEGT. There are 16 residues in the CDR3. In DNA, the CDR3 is TGTGCCAGCAGTGAATATGTAGGGGCGCACGTCGGTGAGCAGTTCTTC. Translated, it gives CASSEYVGAHVGEQFF.

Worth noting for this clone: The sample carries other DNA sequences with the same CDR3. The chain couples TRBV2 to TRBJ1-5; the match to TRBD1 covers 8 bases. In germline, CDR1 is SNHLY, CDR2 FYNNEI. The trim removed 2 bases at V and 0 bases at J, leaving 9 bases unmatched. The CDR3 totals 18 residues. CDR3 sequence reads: CASSERTGRDISNQPQHF. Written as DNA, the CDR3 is TGTGCCAGCAGTGAAAGGACAGGGAGGGATATTAGCAATCAGCCCCAGCATTTT.

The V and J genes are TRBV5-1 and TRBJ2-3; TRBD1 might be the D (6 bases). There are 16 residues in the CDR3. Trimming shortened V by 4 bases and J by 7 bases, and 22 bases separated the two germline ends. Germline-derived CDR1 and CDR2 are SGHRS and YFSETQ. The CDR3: CASSPLTGTQSNTQYF. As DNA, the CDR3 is TGCGCCAGCAGCCCCTTAACAGGGACCCAGTCAAATACGCAGTATTTT.

Here the CDR3 reads CASSQLTGFSEQYF. The CDR3 DNA sequence: TGTGCCAGCAGCCAACTAACAGGGTTCAGCGAGCAGTACTTC. The V call is TRBV14, the J call TRBJ2-7; the D gene is possibly TRBD1 (6 bases). CDR1 is SGHDN and CDR2 is FVKESK in the germline V gene. Between the trimmed V and J ends, which lost 2 bases and 6 bases, there was a span of 14 bases. CDR3 length: 14 residues.

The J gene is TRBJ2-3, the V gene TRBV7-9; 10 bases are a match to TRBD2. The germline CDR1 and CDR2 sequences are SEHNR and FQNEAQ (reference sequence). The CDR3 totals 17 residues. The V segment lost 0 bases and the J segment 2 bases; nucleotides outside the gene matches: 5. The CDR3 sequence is CASSLARSGGVTDTQYF. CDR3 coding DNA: TGTGCCAGCAGCTTAGCCCGCAGCGGGGGGGTCACAGATACGCAGTATTTT.

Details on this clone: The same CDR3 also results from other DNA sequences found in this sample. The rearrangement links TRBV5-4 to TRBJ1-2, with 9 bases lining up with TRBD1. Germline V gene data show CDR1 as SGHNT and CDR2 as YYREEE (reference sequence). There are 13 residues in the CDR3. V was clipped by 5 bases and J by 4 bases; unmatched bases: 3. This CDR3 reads CASSLDRGYGYTF. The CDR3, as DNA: TGTGCCAGCAGTCTGGACAGGGGCTATGGCTACACCTTC.

The CDR3 region is CASSDRGKPDTQYF. The CDR3 region has the DNA TGCGCCAGCAGTGACAGGGGTAAGCCAGATACGCAGTATTTT. The rearrangement links TRBV10-1 to TRBJ2-3, with D possibly TRBD1 on 6 matching bases. Trimming took off 3 bases at V and 4 bases at J, with 11 bases between the two ends. The CDR3 length is 14 residues. CDR1 and CDR2 (germline): WNHNN, SYGVQD (reference sequence).

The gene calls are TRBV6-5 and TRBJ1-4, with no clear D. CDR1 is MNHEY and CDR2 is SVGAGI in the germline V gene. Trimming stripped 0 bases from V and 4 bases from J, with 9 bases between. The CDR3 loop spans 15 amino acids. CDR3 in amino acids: CASSYSYSLNEKLFF. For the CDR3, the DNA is TGTGCCAGCAGTTACTCGTACAGCCTTAATGAAAAACTGTTTTTT.

The CDR3 DNA is TGTGCCAGCAGTAGGGGTGACACCGGGGAGCTGTTTTTT. Protein product: CASSRGDTGELFF. The chain combines TRBV2 with TRBJ2-2; tentative D call: TRBD1 (5 bases). With 5 bases removed from V and 3 bases from J, the gap between germline ends came to 7 bases. The CDR3 runs 13 residues. CDR1 is SNHLY, CDR2 FYNNEI, per germline.

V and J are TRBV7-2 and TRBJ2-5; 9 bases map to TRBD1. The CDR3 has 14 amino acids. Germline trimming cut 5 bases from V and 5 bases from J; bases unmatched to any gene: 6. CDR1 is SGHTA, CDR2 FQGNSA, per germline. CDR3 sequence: CASSETGGVETQYF. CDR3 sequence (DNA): TGTGCCAGCAGCGAGACAGGGGGAGTTGAGACCCAGTACTTC.

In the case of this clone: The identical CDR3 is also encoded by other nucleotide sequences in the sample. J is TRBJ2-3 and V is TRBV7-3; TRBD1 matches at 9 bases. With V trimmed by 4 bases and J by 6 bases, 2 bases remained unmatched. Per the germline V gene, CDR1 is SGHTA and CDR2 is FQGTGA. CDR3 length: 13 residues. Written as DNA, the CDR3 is TGTGCCAGCAGCTCACAGGGGGCTGATACGCAGTATTTT. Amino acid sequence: CASSSQGADTQYF.

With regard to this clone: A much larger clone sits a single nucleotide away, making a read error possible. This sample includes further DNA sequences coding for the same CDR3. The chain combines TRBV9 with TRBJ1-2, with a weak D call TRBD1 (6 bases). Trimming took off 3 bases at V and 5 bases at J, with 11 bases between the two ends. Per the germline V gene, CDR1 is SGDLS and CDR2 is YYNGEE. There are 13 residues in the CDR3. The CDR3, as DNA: TGTGCCAGCAGCGCAGGACAGCTTTATGGCTACACCTTC. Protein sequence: CASSAGQLYGYTF.

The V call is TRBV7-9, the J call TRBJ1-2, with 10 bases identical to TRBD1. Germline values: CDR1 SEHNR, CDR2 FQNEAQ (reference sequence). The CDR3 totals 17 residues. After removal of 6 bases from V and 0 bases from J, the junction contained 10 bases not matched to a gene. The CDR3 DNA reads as TGTGCCAGCAGACACAACCGGGACAGGGGCCCTAACTATGGCTACACCTTC. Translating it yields CASRHNRDRGPNYGYTF.

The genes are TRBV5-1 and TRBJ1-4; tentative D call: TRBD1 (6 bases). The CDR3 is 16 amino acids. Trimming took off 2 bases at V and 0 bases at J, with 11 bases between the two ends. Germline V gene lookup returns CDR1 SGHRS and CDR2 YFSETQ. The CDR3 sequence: CASSFGTFATNEKLFF. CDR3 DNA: TGCGCCAGCAGCTTCGGGACATTCGCAACTAATGAAAAACTGTTTTTT.

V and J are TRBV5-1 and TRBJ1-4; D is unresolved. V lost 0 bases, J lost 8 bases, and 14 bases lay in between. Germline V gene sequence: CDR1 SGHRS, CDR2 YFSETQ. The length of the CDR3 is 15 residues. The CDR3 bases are TGCGCCAGCAGCTTGGCCGCGGGATCGAGAGAAAAACTGTTTTTT. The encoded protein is CASSLAAGSREKLFF. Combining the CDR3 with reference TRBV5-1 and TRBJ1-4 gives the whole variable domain KAGVTQTPRYLIKTRGQQVTLSCSPISGHRSVSWYQQTPGQGLQFLFEYFSETQRNKGNFPGRFSGRQFSNSRSEMNVSTLELGDSALYLCASSLAAGSREKLFFGSGTQLSVL.

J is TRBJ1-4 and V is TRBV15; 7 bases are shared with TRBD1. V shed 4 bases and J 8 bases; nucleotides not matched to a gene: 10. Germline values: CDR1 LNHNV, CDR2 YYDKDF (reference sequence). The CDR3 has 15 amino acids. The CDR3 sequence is CATSTYRGSQEKLFF. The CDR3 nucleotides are TGTGCCACCAGCACGTACAGGGGAAGTCAGGAAAAACTGTTTTTT.

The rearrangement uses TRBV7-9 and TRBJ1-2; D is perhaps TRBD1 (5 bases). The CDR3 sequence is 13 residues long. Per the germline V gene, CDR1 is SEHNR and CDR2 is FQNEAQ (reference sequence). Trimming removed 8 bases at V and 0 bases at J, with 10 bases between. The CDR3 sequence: CASGMTANYGYTF. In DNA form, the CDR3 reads TGTGCCAGCGGAATGACAGCTAACTATGGCTACACCTTC.

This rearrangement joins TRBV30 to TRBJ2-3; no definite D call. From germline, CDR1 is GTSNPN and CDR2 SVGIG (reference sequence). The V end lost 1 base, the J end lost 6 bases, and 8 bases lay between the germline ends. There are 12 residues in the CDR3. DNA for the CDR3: TGTGCCTGGAGTGGCCTAGGCGATACGCAGTATTTT. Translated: CAWSGLGDTQYF.

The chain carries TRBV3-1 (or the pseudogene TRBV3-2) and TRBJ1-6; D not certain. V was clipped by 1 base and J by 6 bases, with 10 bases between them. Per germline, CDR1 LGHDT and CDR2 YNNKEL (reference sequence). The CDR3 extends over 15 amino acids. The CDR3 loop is CASSQAGSLNSPLHF. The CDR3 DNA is TGTGCCAGCAGCCAAGCGGGTTCCCTTAATTCACCCCTCCACTTT.